Listed below are T cell receptor beta chains from one sample, sequenced in a study of response to subunit inactivated influenza vaccine. TCRdb reprocessed the RT-PCR reads via MiXCR and lists one record per CDR3 protein. The table has 500,000 to 600,000 distinct CDR3 sequences, about 15% seen once. This material consisted of CD4+ T cells sorted from PBMCs, taken around 2 years after vaccination. The receptors stem from a man aged 50 to 75 who received an inactivated influenza vaccine. Each CDR3 is given with its conserved first and last residue. Fields, in order: V gene, CDR3 protein.

TRBV7-2 | CASSLAARVTDTQYF
TRBV3-1 | CASSRQVGETQYF
TRBV18 | CASSPGQSMNTEAFF
TRBV20-1 | CSAKRGQHLSEAFF
TRBV3-1 | CASSQAYSYEQYF
TRBV28 | CASSLPHDNEQFF
TRBV20-1 | CSARPPKTTYEQYF
TRBV5-1 | CASSRDRGATYEQYF
TRBV12-3/TRBV12-4 | CASSSTSGSNNEQFF
TRBV5-1 | CASSLGAGDPLHF
TRBV28 | CASSRTGANVLTF
TRBV7-4 | CASSPRGCEQYF
TRBV10-3 | CAIRQGTSFLGYTF
TRBV12-3/TRBV12-4 | CASSPRQGSYNEQFF
TRBV20-1 | CSARGLAGPRDTQYF
TRBV12-3/TRBV12-4 | CASSLGRLAGGGELFF
TRBV20-1 | CSAREATPSSYNEQFF
TRBV5-1 | CASSGGQADYNEQFF
TRBV4-2 | CASSQAFAGGAGQQETQYF
TRBV7-2 | CASSETSGLYREQYF
TRBV4-3 | CASNTGSSYNSPLHF
TRBV10-3 | CAISGGQGPYEQYF
TRBV6-1 | CATRREANQPQHF
TRBV20-1 | CSAREQYGRSNQPQHF
TRBV29-1 | CSVVRGPVGEQYF
TRBV5-5 | CASSLAIGAGPSYEQYF
TRBV5-1 | CASSLGTGNQETQYF
TRBV5-1 | CASSVAGTSGTDTQYF
TRBV28 | CASSLPGGGNEKLFF
TRBV7-6 | CASSLGTSGNTGELFF
TRBV30 | CAWSPLGQGNTEAFF
TRBV20-1 | CSARKGASNTEAFF
TRBV20-1 | CSARETTANTEAFF
TRBV18 | CASSPTPLDGNSPLHF
TRBV29-1 | CSATSGRGHEQFF
TRBV5-1 | CASSFTAADTQYF
TRBV12-3/TRBV12-4 | CASSLRGVSYNEQFF
TRBV7-2 | CASSLRTEQPQHF
TRBV28 | CASSPHTGTSGQQETQYF
TRBV12-3/TRBV12-4 | CASSLTMREQFF